This TCR beta chain was recorded in a study of neurological immune-mediated disorders. This clonotype was found many times. Its antigen is not known. General observations from the study: None of the CDR3 amino acid sequences found in expanded clones was shared across subjects. This suggests that the TCR-beta repertoires were private in all groups.

Trimming removed 8 bases at V and 2 bases at J, with 7 bases between. The CDR3 length is 11 residues. Germline V CDR1 and CDR2: SGDLS, YYNGEE. TCRdb processed the 5' RACE reads anew with MiXCR; each CDR3 protein has one entry. The sample has tens of thousands of distinct CDR3 sequences, around 3.1% seen once. This chain connects TRBV9 to TRBJ1-1; D might be TRBD1 (5 bases). The sequenced sample consisted of PBMCs. The clonotype originates from a man between 40 and 49 years old with multiple sclerosis. The CDR3 DNA follows: TGTGCCAGAAGGGGTAACACTGAAGCTTTCTTT. As protein: CARRGNTEAFF.